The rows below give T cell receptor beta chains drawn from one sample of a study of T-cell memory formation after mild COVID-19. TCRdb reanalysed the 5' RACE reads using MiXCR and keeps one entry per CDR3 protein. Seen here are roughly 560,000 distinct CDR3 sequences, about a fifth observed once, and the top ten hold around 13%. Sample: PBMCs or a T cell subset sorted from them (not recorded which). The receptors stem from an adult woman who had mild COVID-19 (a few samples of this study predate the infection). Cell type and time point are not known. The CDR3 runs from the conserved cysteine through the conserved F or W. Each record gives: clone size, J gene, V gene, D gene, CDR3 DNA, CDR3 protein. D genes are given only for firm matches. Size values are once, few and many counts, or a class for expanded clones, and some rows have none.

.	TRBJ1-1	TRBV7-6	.	TGTGCCAGCAGCCTATTCACGGGCTTGAACACTGAAGCTTTCTTT	CASSLFTGLNTEAFF
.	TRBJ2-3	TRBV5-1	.	TGCGCCAGCAGCTCTTCACTTACTAGCACAGATACGCAGTATTTT	CASSSSLTSTDTQYF
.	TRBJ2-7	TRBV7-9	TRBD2	TGTGCCAGCAGCTTTCCACTAGCGGAGCAGTACTTC	CASSFPLAEQYF
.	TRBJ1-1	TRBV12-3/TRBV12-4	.	TGTGCCAGCACCCTAACCCGACGGAAGAACACTGAAGCTTTCTTT	CASTLTRRKNTEAFF
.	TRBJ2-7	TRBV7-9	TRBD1	TGTGCCAGCAGCGAGACAGGGGGTATCGACGAGCAGTACTTC	CASSETGGIDEQYF
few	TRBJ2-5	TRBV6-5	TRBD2	TGTGCCAGCAGTTACTCGATGACTAGCGGGGGGGAGACCCAGTACTTC	CASSYSMTSGGETQYF
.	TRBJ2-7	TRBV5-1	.	TGCGCCAGCAGCTCACCCGAGGCAGGATGGTTTAGTGACGAGCAGTACTTC	CASSSPEAGWFSDEQYF
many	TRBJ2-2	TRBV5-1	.	TGCGCCAGCAGCTCAGCGGCCAACACCGGGGAGCTGTTTTTT	CASSSAANTGELFF
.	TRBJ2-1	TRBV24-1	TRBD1	TGTGCCACCAGTGCGGACAGGGGAAGAGGTGAGCAGTTCTTC	CATSADRGRGEQFF
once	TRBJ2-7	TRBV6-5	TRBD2	TGTGCCAGCAGTTATACCTCGGGACTAGAGCCATACGAGCAGTACTTC	CASSYTSGLEPYEQYF
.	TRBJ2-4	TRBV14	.	TGTGCCAGCAGACAATCCCACGCACTTCAGTACTTC	CASRQSHALQYF
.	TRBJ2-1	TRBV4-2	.	TGTGCCAGCAGCCAAGATGATGAGCAGTTCTTC	CASSQDDEQFF
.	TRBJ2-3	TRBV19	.	TGTGCCAGTAGAGGTTCGGCTGGTACGCAGTATTTT	CASRGSAGTQYF
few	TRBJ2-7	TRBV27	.	TGTGCCAGCAGTCCGACCGTATCCTACGAGCAGTACTTC	CASSPTVSYEQYF
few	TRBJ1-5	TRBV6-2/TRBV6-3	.	TGTGCCAGCAGTTACGAGGGGAGGGGCAATCAGCCCCAGCATTTT	CASSYEGRGNQPQHF
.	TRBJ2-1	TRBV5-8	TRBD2	TGTGCCAGCAGCCCCGGGGGGGGGCAAGATGAGCAGTTCTTC	CASSPGGGQDEQFF
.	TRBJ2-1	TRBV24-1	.	TGTGCCACCAGTGATTTAGGGGCTGAGCAGTTCTTC	CATSDLGAEQFF
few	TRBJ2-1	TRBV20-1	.	TGCAGTGCTAGAGCTACCGAGGGGCCTGAGCAGTTCTTC	CSARATEGPEQFF
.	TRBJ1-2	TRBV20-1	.	TGCAGTGCCCTTTCGGACAGCCCGGGCTATGGCTACACCTTC	CSALSDSPGYGYTF
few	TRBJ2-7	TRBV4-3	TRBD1	TGCGCCAGCAGCCAAAGGACAGGTCCCTACGAGCAGTACTTC	CASSQRTGPYEQYF
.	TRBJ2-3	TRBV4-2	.	TGTGCCAGCAGCCAAGATTACGCGGGCCCCACAGATACGCAGTATTTT	CASSQDYAGPTDTQYF
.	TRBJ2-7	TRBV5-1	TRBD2	TGCGCCAGCAGCTTGGGATTCGGGGGGGCAATATCCTACGAGCAGTACTTC	CASSLGFGGAISYEQYF
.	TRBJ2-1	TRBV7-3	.	TGTGCCAGCAGCTTAACAACGGCCGTTGAGCAGTTCTTC	CASSLTTAVEQFF
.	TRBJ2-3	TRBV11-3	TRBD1	TGTGCCAGCAGCCCAGCGGGACAGGGGACAGATACGCAGTATTTT	CASSPAGQGTDTQYF
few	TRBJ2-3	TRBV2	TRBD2	TGTGCCAGCCAACCGAGACTAGCGGACGATACGCAGTATTTT	CASQPRLADDTQYF
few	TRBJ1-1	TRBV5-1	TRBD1	TGCGCCAGCAGCCAATGGGTGTCGGAACAGGGGGCGGCCACTGAAGCTTTCTTT	CASSQWVSEQGAATEAFF
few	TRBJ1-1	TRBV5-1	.	TGCGCCAGCAGCTTATCACCCCCAGTGAACACTGAAGCTTTCTTT	CASSLSPPVNTEAFF
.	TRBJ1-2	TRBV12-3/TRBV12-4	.	TGTGCCAGCAGTCCTTCACGAGCTAACTATGGCTACACCTTC	CASSPSRANYGYTF
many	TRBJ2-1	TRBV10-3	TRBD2	TGTGCCATCAGTGATGGGACTAGCGTCTTCTTC	CAISDGTSVFF
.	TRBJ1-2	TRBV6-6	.	TGTGCCAGCCGGTTGGTAGAGTTCATCGGTGGCTACACCTTC	CASRLVEFIGGYTF
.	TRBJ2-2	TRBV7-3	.	TGTGCCAGCACACTAGGGGGGGTCCACACCGGGGAGCTGTTTTTT	CASTLGGVHTGELFF
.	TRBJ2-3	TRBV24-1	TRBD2	TGTGCCACCAGTGACCGCGGGACTAGCGTGACAGATACGCAGTATTTT	CATSDRGTSVTDTQYF
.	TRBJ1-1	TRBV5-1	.	TGCGCCAGCAGCTTGGGACAGGCCCGAAGGACTGAAGCTTTCTTT	CASSLGQARRTEAFF
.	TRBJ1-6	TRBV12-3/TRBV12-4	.	TGTGCCAGCAGCAAACGGACGGAGTATAATTCACCCCTCCACTTT	CASSKRTEYNSPLHF
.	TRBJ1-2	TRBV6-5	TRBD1	TGTGCCAGCAGTTTCTTAGGACAGGGGGCTACAATCGGCTATGGCTACACCTTC	CASSFLGQGATIGYGYTF
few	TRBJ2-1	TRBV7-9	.	TGTGCCAGCAGCCCACCCCGGACAGGGGGTTGGCGGGGGGGTGCTAATGAGCAGTTCTTC	CASSPPRTGGWRGGANEQFF
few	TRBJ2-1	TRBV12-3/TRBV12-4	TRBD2	TGTGCCAGCACCCCGGCGGTGACTAGCGGGAGGTTCGCCTACAATGAGCAGTTCTTC	CASTPAVTSGRFAYNEQFF
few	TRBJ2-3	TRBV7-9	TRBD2	TGTGCCAGCAGCTTAGTCGGGGGGTCCGTCGCAGATACGCAGTATTTT	CASSLVGGSVADTQYF
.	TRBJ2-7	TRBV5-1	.	TGCGCCAGCAGCACCTCGGCGACCGAGCAGTACTTC	CASSTSATEQYF
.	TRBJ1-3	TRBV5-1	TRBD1	TGCGCCAGCAGCTTGGGCGGGACAGCGGGAAACACCATATATTTT	CASSLGGTAGNTIYF
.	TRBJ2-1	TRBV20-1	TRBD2	TGCAGTGCTAGTGGCACTAGCGGGGGGAACAATGAGCAGTTCTTC	CSASGTSGGNNEQFF